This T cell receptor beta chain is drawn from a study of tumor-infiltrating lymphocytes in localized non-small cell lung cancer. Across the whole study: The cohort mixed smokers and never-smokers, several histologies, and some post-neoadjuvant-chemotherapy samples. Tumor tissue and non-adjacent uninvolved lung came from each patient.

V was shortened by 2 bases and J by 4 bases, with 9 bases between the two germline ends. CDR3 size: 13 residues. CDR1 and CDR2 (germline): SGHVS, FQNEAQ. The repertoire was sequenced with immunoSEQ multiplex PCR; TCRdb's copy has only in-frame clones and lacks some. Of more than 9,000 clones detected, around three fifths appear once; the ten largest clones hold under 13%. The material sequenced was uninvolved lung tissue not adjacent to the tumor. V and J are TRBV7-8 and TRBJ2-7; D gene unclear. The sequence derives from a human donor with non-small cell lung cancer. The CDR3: CASSLPTTYEQYF. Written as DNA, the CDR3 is TGTGCCAGCAGCTTACCCACGACTTACGAGCAGTACTTC. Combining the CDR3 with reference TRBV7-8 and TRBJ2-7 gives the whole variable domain GAGVSQSPRYKVAKRGQDVALRCDPISGHVSLFWYQQALGQGPEFLTYFQNEAQLDKSGLPSDRFFAERPEGSVSTLKIQRTQQEDSAVYLCASSLPTTYEQYFGPGTRLTVT.